These 20 T cell receptor beta chains came from one sample sequenced in a study of beta chain features in type 1 diabetes. Whole-study findings and limits: Across all four CD4+ subsets, people with type 1 diabetes showed modestly shorter TCRB CDR3s.

For these TCRs, the target antigens are not known. The authors reverse transcribed all of the isolated RNA, so sequencing captured expressed TCRB transcripts. Produced via immunoSEQ multiplex PCR; TCRdb's table is partial and in-frame only. The sample lists some 15,000 clones, 69% occurring once. Sequenced: Tregs from blood. The receptors here all came from a man aged 25-40 years with type 1 diabetes.

The rearrangement uses TRBV18 and TRBJ2-2; weak D call: TRBD2 (6 bases). Germline CDR1 reads KGHSH; CDR2 reads LQKENI. The length of the CDR3 is 14 residues. V was clipped by 3 bases and J by 5 bases, with 10 bases between them. The CDR3 spells CASSPPAGTGELFF. In DNA, the CDR3 is TGTGCCAGCTCACCGCCGGCGGGGACCGGGGAGCTGTTTTTT.

The rearrangement uses TRBV7-8 and TRBJ2-7, with D tentatively TRBD1 (5 bases). Trimming took off 4 bases at V and 0 bases at J, with 16 bases between the two ends. The CDR3 runs 16 residues. Germline values: CDR1 SGHVS, CDR2 FQNEAQ. The CDR3: CASSSSTVQSSYEQYF. The CDR3 DNA reads as TGTGCCAGCAGCTCATCGACAGTCCAAAGCTCCTACGAGCAGTACTTC.

The chain has TRBV7-9 and TRBJ1-2, with a possible D match to TRBD1 (5 bases). The CDR3 has 10 amino acids. With 6 bases removed from V and 6 bases from J, the gap between germline ends came to 5 bases. Looked up from germline, CDR1 is SEHNR and CDR2 is FQNEAQ (reference sequence). In DNA form, the CDR3 reads TGTGCCAGCAGAGGGGATGGCTACACCTTC. Translation gives CASRGDGYTF. Together with reference TRBV7-9 and TRBJ1-2, the CDR3 gives the full variable domain: DTGVSQNPRHKITKRGQNVTFRCDPISEHNRLYWYRQTLGQGPEFLTYFQNEAQLEKSRLLSDRFSAERPKGSFSTLEIQRTEQGDSAMYLCASRGDGYTFGSGTRLTVV.

The chain employs TRBV27 and TRBJ1-6, with D possibly being TRBD1 (5 bases). The V end lost 3 bases, the J end lost 11 bases, and 11 bases lay between the germline ends. CDR1 is MNHEY, CDR2 SMNVEV, per germline (reference sequence). This CDR3 comprises 13 residues. Here the CDR3 reads CASSLFPGAPLHF. Written as DNA, the CDR3 is TGTGCCAGCAGTTTGTTTCCGGGGGCACCCCTCCACTTT.

This clone has only a few counts. The chain employs TRBV5-6 and TRBJ2-5; tentatively, D is TRBD2 (7 bases). V was clipped by 3 bases and J by 4 bases, with 13 bases between them. The CDR3 totals 14 residues. The V gene's germline CDR1 is SGHDT and CDR2 YYEEEE. This CDR3 is CASSYNAGAETQYF. CDR3 DNA: TGTGCCAGCAGCTATAACGCGGGGGCAGAGACCCAGTACTTC.

The V and J genes are TRBV14 and TRBJ1-2, with 7 positions matching TRBD1. Trimming at V came to 1 base and at J to 5 bases, leaving 4 bases not matched to a gene. Per germline, CDR1 SGHDN and CDR2 FVKESK. The length of the CDR3 is 14 residues. The CDR3 region has the DNA TGTGCCAGCAGCCAAGCGGGCAGGGGGTATGGCTACACCTTC. Protein sequence: CASSQAGRGYGYTF.

In the case of this clone: One end of the junction fails to match germline, which may point to a read error. The sample holds other DNA sequences that translate to the same CDR3. The chain couples TRBV7-9 to TRBJ1-1; D uncertain. Germline V gene sequence: CDR1 SEHNR, CDR2 FQNEAQ (reference sequence). This CDR3 comprises 16 residues. The CDR3 is CASSSLLPGINTEAFF. DNA for the CDR3: TGTGCCAGCAGTTCGCTATTACCCGGGATTAACACCGAAGCTTTCTTT.

In its sample, this clone was seen a few times. The chain has TRBV7-6 and TRBJ2-7, with TRBD2 matching 10 bases. Trimming at V came to 2 bases and at J to 6 bases, leaving 4 bases not matched to a gene. The CDR3 is 14 amino acids. Germline loops: CDR1 SGHVS, CDR2 FNYEAQ. CDR3 amino acids: CASSLSGLAVEQYF. CDR3 DNA: TGTGCCAGCAGCTTATCTGGACTAGCGGTCGAGCAGTACTTC.

The chain has TRBV11-2 and TRBJ2-5; D is possibly TRBD2 (7 bases). The CDR3 has 15 amino acids. The V and J ends lost 5 bases and 3 bases respectively, with 16 bases between them. Germline values: CDR1 SGHAT, CDR2 FQNNGV. In nucleotides, the CDR3 is TGTGCCAGCAGCCTCCGTGAGGGGGGGGAAGAGACCCAGTACTTC. The encoded protein is CASSLREGGEETQYF.

This clone was found a few times. The chain couples TRBV27 to TRBJ2-5; 9 positions agree with TRBD1. Matching the DNA end better, TRBJ2-7 makes the J call doubtful. This CDR3 is built from 14 residues. The V gene's germline CDR1 is MNHEY and CDR2 SMNVEV (reference sequence). CDR3 nucleotide sequence: TGTGCCAGCAGCAAAGGGGACAGGGTGGACGAGCAGTACTTC. Its translation is CASSKGDRVDEQYF.

This clone has only one observation. The rearrangement joins TRBV4-1 to TRBJ1-2, with TRBD1 identical over 10 bases. The ends lost 6 bases at V and 8 bases at J; junction bases unmatched: 9. The CDR3 is 14 residues long. CDR1 is MGHRA and CDR2 is YSYEKL in the germline V gene. The CDR3 DNA follows: TGCGCCAGCAGTGTCGGGACAGGGGATTCCGGCTACACCTTC. This encodes CASSVGTGDSGYTF.

The genes are TRBV25-1 and TRBJ2-7; the match to TRBD1 covers 8 bases. The junction had 7 bases not matched to a gene; V was cut back by 10 bases and J by 2 bases. There are 13 residues in the CDR3. Germline CDR1 reads MGHDK; CDR2 reads SYGVNS. CDR3 region: CATGTGKPYEQYF. The CDR3 nucleotides read TGTGCCACCGGGACAGGCAAACCCTACGAGCAGTACTTC.

The chain employs TRBV6-6 and TRBJ1-3, with TRBD1 as a possible D gene (5 bases). Germline V gene sequence: CDR1 MNHNY, CDR2 SVGAGI (reference sequence). The CDR3 covers 15 residues. V shed 5 bases and J shed 3 bases, with 14 bases lying between them. For the CDR3, the DNA is TGTGCCAGCAGTCGAGGCCAGGGTCTTGGAAACACCATATATTTT. It encodes CASSRGQGLGNTIYF.

The chain employs TRBV6-1 and TRBJ2-2; 9 bases line up with TRBD1. This CDR3 has 15 amino acids. Germline values: CDR1 MNHNS, CDR2 SASEGT. The V segment lost 6 bases and the J segment 6 bases; nucleotides outside the gene matches: 8. DNA of the CDR3: TGTGCCAGCAGCGTGGGACAGGGCTGGGCCGGGGAGCTGTTTTTT. Its translation: CASSVGQGWAGELFF.

The chain couples TRBV23-1 to TRBJ1-4, with D possibly TRBD1 on 5 matching bases. TRBV23-1 is noted as an ORF with a role that remains uncertain. V shed 1 base and J shed 0 bases, with 12 bases lying between them. CDR3 size: 17 residues. This CDR3 reads CASSQFRGPATNEKLFF. For the CDR3, the DNA is TGCGCCAGCAGTCAATTTAGGGGTCCCGCAACTAATGAAAAACTGTTTTTT.

The rearrangement uses TRBV5-4 and TRBJ2-4; D unresolved. In germline, CDR1 is SGHNT, CDR2 YYREEE (reference sequence). The V gene lost 0 bases and the J gene lost 5 bases, with 12 bases spanning the gap. The CDR3 totals 15 residues. The CDR3 DNA sequence: TGTGCCAGCAGCTTGGATAGGAGTTCCCAAAACATTCAGTACTTC. Protein sequence: CASSLDRSSQNIQYF.

The chain couples TRBV9 to TRBJ1-1; 7 bases align to TRBD1. The length of the CDR3 is 15 residues. J lost 3 bases, V lost 5 bases, and 10 bases had no gene match. Germline CDR1 SGDLS, CDR2 YYNGEE. The CDR3 coding sequence is TGTGCCAGCAGTGGGACAGAGTCCGTCCACACTGAAGCTTTCTTT. Translation: CASSGTESVHTEAFF.

This clone appeared a few times. The rearrangement uses TRBV7-2 and TRBJ1-6; D is undetermined. This CDR3 is built from 13 residues. Trimming took 2 bases from V and 9 from J, leaving 8 bases between them. Germline lookup yields CDR1 SGHTA and CDR2 FQGNSA. The CDR3 nucleotides read TGTGCCAGCAGCTTAAAGGCGGCTTCACCCCTCCACTTT. It translates to CASSLKAASPLHF.

This chain joins TRBV6-1 and TRBJ1-1, with D possibly being TRBD1 (5 bases). V was clipped by 3 bases and J by 4 bases, with 12 bases between them. The CDR3 has 14 residues. Germline V gene data show CDR1 as MNHNS and CDR2 as SASEGT. This CDR3 reads CASSEGGWGTEAFF. The CDR3 DNA follows: TGTGCCAGCAGTGAGGGGGGTTGGGGCACTGAAGCTTTCTTT.

V gene TRBV10-2 combines with J gene TRBJ2-5; D unresolved. From germline, CDR1 is WSHSY and CDR2 SAAADI. The CDR3 runs to 12 residues. Trimming stripped 5 bases from V and 4 bases from J, with 8 bases between. CDR3 loop: CASSTLSETQYF. The CDR3 DNA follows: TGCGCCAGCAGTACCCTATCAGAGACCCAGTACTTC.